Described below is a single T cell receptor (beta chain) sequence and its context. Its matching antigen is unknown. V lost 0 bases to trimming and J lost 0 bases; unmatched junction nucleotides: 6. The CDR3 runs to 17 residues. CDR1 is GTSNPN and CDR2 is SVGIG in the germline V gene (reference sequence). Generated by immunoSEQ multiplex PCR, the TCRdb table keeps only in-frame clones and is missing some. The sample includes approximately 9,100 clones, more than 85% seen only once; the top ten take about 66%. The record originates from a study of STAT3 mutations in large granular lymphocyte leukemia. Overall study context: Over half of T-LGLL patients had one or more immunosuppressive regimens.

Study-wide results and caveats: Clonal expansion was inferred from other time points because no sample existed at each clone's first appearance. Some patients had dominant TCR clones larger than their STAT3 mutant burden. Variable sampling intervals and differing treatment regimens complicated linking therapy response to TCR clonal burden changes. Every T-cell large granular lymphocyte leukemia patient had at least one immunodominant TCR beta clonotype.

The specimen sequenced was peripheral blood mononuclear cells. The sequence came from a man aged 60 to 69 with T-cell large granular lymphocyte leukemia. Some clones in this sample may be carry-over from other donors' samples. The rearrangement links TRBV30 to TRBJ1-1; 11 bases line up with TRBD1. CDR3 loop: CAWSVFGTGGMNTEAFF. DNA for the CDR3: TGTGCCTGGAGTGTATTTGGGACAGGGGGAATGAACACTGAAGCTTTCTTT.